A selection of T cell receptor beta chains follows, all from one sample in a study of blood T cell repertoires in COVID-19. Produced via immunoSEQ multiplex PCR; TCRdb's table is partial and in-frame only. This sample carries 150,000 to 160,000 clones, about three quarters of them seen once, and the ten largest clones take roughly 1.7%. Material: peripheral blood. These receptors were obtained from a man at least 80 years old with acute or convalescent COVID-19. Each CDR3 is given with its conserved first and last residue. The order of the fields is clone size, D gene, V gene, J gene, CDR3 DNA, CDR3 protein. D genes are given only for firm matches. Clone size is shown for a subset of rows, as once, few, many or a class of expanded clone.

clone size: NA
D gene: NA
V gene: TRBV28
J gene: TRBJ1-6
CDR3 DNA: TGTGCCAGCAGTTTGATAGAAAAAGATTCACCCCTCCACTTT
CDR3 protein: CASSLIEKDSPLHF

clone size: NA
D gene: NA
V gene: TRBV13
J gene: TRBJ1-3
CDR3 DNA: TGTGCCAGCAGCTTAATCGGGGAAATCGGCTCTGGAAACACCATATATTTT
CDR3 protein: CASSLIGEIGSGNTIYF

clone size: NA
D gene: TRBD2
V gene: TRBV4-1
J gene: TRBJ2-5
CDR3 DNA: TGCGCCAGCAGCCAAGATGAGGACCCCACTAGCGGGGGCCTACCCCAGTACTTC
CDR3 protein: CASSQDEDPTSGGLPQYF

clone size: NA
D gene: NA
V gene: TRBV5-1
J gene: TRBJ1-2
CDR3 DNA: TGCGCCAGCAGCTTGTTGGCAGGGACAAACTATGGCTACACCTTC
CDR3 protein: CASSLLAGTNYGYTF

clone size: once
D gene: NA
V gene: TRBV18
J gene: TRBJ2-1
CDR3 DNA: TGTGCCAGCTCACCACGGCCATTCGACAACAGGGTATCCAAATACAATGAGCAGTTCTTC
CDR3 protein: CASSPRPFDNRVSKYNEQFF

clone size: NA
D gene: TRBD2
V gene: TRBV24-1
J gene: TRBJ2-2
CDR3 DNA: TGTGCCACCAGTGATCCGACTAGCGGGGGGGTCTCCGGGGAGCTGTTTTTT
CDR3 protein: CATSDPTSGGVSGELFF

clone size: NA
D gene: TRBD2
V gene: TRBV2
J gene: TRBJ2-1
CDR3 DNA: TGTGCCAGCAGTTACTATAGCGGGGGGCATAATGAGCAGTTCTTC
CDR3 protein: CASSYYSGGHNEQFF

clone size: NA
D gene: TRBD1
V gene: TRBV7-2
J gene: TRBJ2-2
CDR3 DNA: TGTGCCAGCAGCCAGGGGGCCATCACCGGGGAGCTGTTTTTT
CDR3 protein: CASSQGAITGELFF

clone size: NA
D gene: NA
V gene: TRBV19
J gene: TRBJ2-1
CDR3 DNA: TGTGCTAGTAGGAGCATTAATGCTATATACAATGAGCAGTTCTTC
CDR3 protein: CASRSINAIYNEQFF

clone size: NA
D gene: TRBD1
V gene: TRBV7-7
J gene: TRBJ2-2
CDR3 DNA: TGTGCCAGCAGCCCGACAGGGTTGGCCACCGGGGAGCTGTTTTTT
CDR3 protein: CASSPTGLATGELFF

clone size: NA
D gene: TRBD2
V gene: TRBV30
J gene: TRBJ2-5
CDR3 DNA: TGTGCCTGGCGGGGGCGGGGGGGCGCTCTTGGGGAGACCCAGTACTTC
CDR3 protein: CAWRGRGGALGETQYF

clone size: few
D gene: NA
V gene: TRBV28
J gene: TRBJ1-2
CDR3 DNA: TGTGCCAGCAGTTTAGAGGACAGCATCTATGGCTACACCTTC
CDR3 protein: CASSLEDSIYGYTF

clone size: few
D gene: NA
V gene: TRBV28
J gene: TRBJ1-2
CDR3 DNA: TGTGCCAGCAGTTTAGAGACCCGCGGGGGGCGCGGCTATGGCTACACCTTC
CDR3 protein: CASSLETRGGRGYGYTF

clone size: few
D gene: NA
V gene: TRBV7-8
J gene: TRBJ1-1
CDR3 DNA: TGTGCCAGCAGCTTAGTTCTCACAGTGGGTGAAGCTTTCTTT
CDR3 protein: CASSLVLTVGEAFF

clone size: NA
D gene: TRBD1
V gene: TRBV6-5
J gene: TRBJ1-6
CDR3 DNA: TGTGCCAGCAAAAAACAGGGGATTCAGAATTCACCCCTCCACTTT
CDR3 protein: CASKKQGIQNSPLHF

clone size: NA
D gene: TRBD1
V gene: TRBV10-3
J gene: TRBJ2-7
CDR3 DNA: TGTGCCATCGGGACAGCCTGGTACGAGCAGTACTTC
CDR3 protein: CAIGTAWYEQYF

clone size: few
D gene: TRBD2
V gene: TRBV24-1
J gene: TRBJ2-3
CDR3 DNA: TGTGCCACCAGTGGGGAGGGGAATACGCAGTATTTT
CDR3 protein: CATSGEGNTQYF

clone size: NA
D gene: NA
V gene: TRBV5-1
J gene: TRBJ2-2
CDR3 DNA: TGCGCCAGCAGCCCGTCTTGGACACTGAACACCGGGGAGCTGTTTTTT
CDR3 protein: CASSPSWTLNTGELFF

clone size: NA
D gene: NA
V gene: TRBV19
J gene: TRBJ2-6
CDR3 DNA: TGTGCCAGTACCGCCGATAGGGGTTCTGGGGCCAACGTCCTGACTTTC
CDR3 protein: CASTADRGSGANVLTF

clone size: few
D gene: NA
V gene: TRBV6-5
J gene: TRBJ1-1
CDR3 DNA: TGTGCCAGCAGTTACTCGGCCGGGAGGGATCGCACTGAAGCTTTCTTT
CDR3 protein: CASSYSAGRDRTEAFF

clone size: NA
D gene: NA
V gene: TRBV7-2
J gene: TRBJ2-3
CDR3 DNA: TGTGCCAGCAGCTTCGGACAGACAGATACGCAGTATTTT
CDR3 protein: CASSFGQTDTQYF

clone size: NA
D gene: NA
V gene: TRBV19
J gene: TRBJ1-5
CDR3 DNA: TGTGCCACCGGGGGTTATAGCAATCAGCCCCAGCATTTT
CDR3 protein: CATGGYSNQPQHF

clone size: NA
D gene: NA
V gene: TRBV5-4
J gene: TRBJ1-1
CDR3 DNA: TGTGCCAGCAGCTTGACAGTACGGAACACTGAAGCTTTCTTT
CDR3 protein: CASSLTVRNTEAFF

clone size: NA
D gene: NA
V gene: TRBV28
J gene: TRBJ1-4
CDR3 DNA: TGTGCCAGCAGTCCCGGACAGTTTAATGAAAAACTGTTTTTT
CDR3 protein: CASSPGQFNEKLFF

clone size: NA
D gene: NA
V gene: TRBV19
J gene: TRBJ1-6
CDR3 DNA: TGTGCCAGTAGTATCGGGTTCCGCAGCAATTCACCCCTCCACTTT
CDR3 protein: CASSIGFRSNSPLHF

clone size: NA
D gene: NA
V gene: TRBV27
J gene: TRBJ2-5
CDR3 DNA: TGTGCCAGCAGCCACCGGGGGAACCAAGAGACCCAGTACTTC
CDR3 protein: CASSHRGNQETQYF

clone size: many
D gene: NA
V gene: TRBV11-3
J gene: TRBJ1-1
CDR3 DNA: TGTGCCAGCAGCTCGCAGGGATGGGGGGTCATGAACACTGAAGCTTTCTTT
CDR3 protein: CASSSQGWGVMNTEAFF

clone size: NA
D gene: TRBD2
V gene: TRBV7-2
J gene: TRBJ2-2
CDR3 DNA: TGTGCCAGCAGCTGGACTAGCGGGGGGACGAACACCGGGGAGCTGTTTTTT
CDR3 protein: CASSWTSGGTNTGELFF

clone size: NA
D gene: TRBD2
V gene: TRBV11-3
J gene: TRBJ2-3
CDR3 DNA: TGTGCCAGCAGCTTAGGAACTAGCGGGGGGCAGGGTACGCAGTATTTT
CDR3 protein: CASSLGTSGGQGTQYF

clone size: NA
D gene: TRBD1
V gene: TRBV7-2
J gene: TRBJ1-2
CDR3 DNA: TGTGCCAGCAGCTTAGATAACAGGGGCAATTATGGCTACACCTTC
CDR3 protein: CASSLDNRGNYGYTF

clone size: NA
D gene: TRBD1
V gene: TRBV6-5
J gene: TRBJ1-2
CDR3 DNA: TGTGCCAGCAGACCCACACAGGGGGCTTATGGCTACACCTTC
CDR3 protein: CASRPTQGAYGYTF

clone size: NA
D gene: NA
V gene: TRBV7-9
J gene: TRBJ1-2
CDR3 DNA: TGTGCCAGCAGCTTAGCGCTAGGGGCCTACTATGGCTACACCTTC
CDR3 protein: CASSLALGAYYGYTF

clone size: few
D gene: NA
V gene: TRBV6-5
J gene: TRBJ1-1
CDR3 DNA: TGTGCCAGCAGTTTGCCGGGGAACACTGAAGCTTTCTTT
CDR3 protein: CASSLPGNTEAFF

clone size: NA
D gene: TRBD2
V gene: TRBV28
J gene: TRBJ2-1
CDR3 DNA: TGTGCCAGCAGTTTATCTAGCGGGGACTACAATGAGCAGTTCTTC
CDR3 protein: CASSLSSGDYNEQFF

clone size: few
D gene: TRBD1
V gene: TRBV3-1/TRBV3-2
J gene: TRBJ1-2
CDR3 DNA: TGTGCCAGCAGCCGCGGATGGACAGGTCAAGGGGATGGCTACACCTTC
CDR3 protein: CASSRGWTGQGDGYTF

clone size: NA
D gene: NA
V gene: TRBV2
J gene: TRBJ1-4
CDR3 DNA: TGTGCCAGCAGTTTGCGGGGGTCCAATGAAAAACTGTTTTTT
CDR3 protein: CASSLRGSNEKLFF

clone size: NA
D gene: NA
V gene: TRBV29-1
J gene: TRBJ1-1
CDR3 DNA: TGCAGCACAACAAGGAACACTGAAGCTTTCTTT
CDR3 protein: CSTTRNTEAFF

clone size: few
D gene: TRBD1
V gene: TRBV6-5
J gene: TRBJ1-1
CDR3 DNA: TGTGCCAGCAGGCCGGGACAGGGGGCGTCTTCAGCTTTCTTT
CDR3 protein: CASRPGQGASSAFF

clone size: NA
D gene: NA
V gene: TRBV6-2/TRBV6-3
J gene: TRBJ1-2
CDR3 DNA: TGTGCCAGCAGTTACTCGGCGATATCGGTATCGGGAACCTTC
CDR3 protein: CASSYSAISVSGTF